Each of the 21 T cell receptor beta chains below was sequenced from the same sample in a study of T cell responses to AZD1222 COVID-19 vaccine. Here immunoSEQ multiplex PCR was the method, and the copy in TCRdb shows in-frame clones only, minus some. Counted here are 120,000 or so clones, 75% to 90% occurring once; the ten biggest clones make up approximately 3.3%. Sequenced here: peripheral blood, sampled on day 0 of AZD1222 vaccination. These receptors were taken from an adult in good health.

The chain couples TRBV30 to TRBJ1-2; D possibly corresponds to TRBD1 (5 bases). The CDR3 contains 14 residues. Germline CDR1 and CDR2: GTSNPN and SVGIG (reference sequence). The V end lost 2 bases, the J end lost 6 bases, and 16 bases lay between the germline ends. CDR3 sequence (DNA): TGTGCCTGGAGTTCGCCAGGGAGGCGTCATGGCTACACCTTC. This translates into CAWSSPGRRHGYTF.

The chain links TRBV19 to TRBJ2-5, with TRBD2 matching over 7 bases. The J segment lost 5 bases and the V segment lost 8 bases, leaving 11 bases of the junction unmatched. The germline gives CDR1 LNHDA, CDR2 SQIVND (reference sequence). The CDR3 loop spans 14 amino acids. The CDR3 bases are TGTGCCAGTTCGGGAGGCGTGGGCCGGGAGACCCAGTACTTC. It translates to CASSGGVGRETQYF.

J is TRBJ2-7 and V is TRBV5-6; D gene uncertain. Germline-derived CDR1 and CDR2 are SGHDT and YYEEEE. This CDR3 comprises 14 residues. Between the trimmed V and J ends, which lost 2 bases and 1 base, there was a span of 10 bases. The CDR3 coding sequence is TGTGCCAGCAGCTTCTCTGGTGCTTCCTACGAGCAGTACTTC. Its translation: CASSFSGASYEQYF.

V gene TRBV29-1 combines with J gene TRBJ2-1, with TRBD2 identical over 11 bases. Germline CDR1 SQVTM, CDR2 ANQGSEA. The CDR3 loop spans 13 amino acids. With V trimmed by 7 bases and J by 5 bases, 4 bases remained unmatched. The CDR3 bases are TGCAGCGGAACGACTAGCGGGAACAATGAGCAGTTCTTC. This encodes CSGTTSGNNEQFF.

DNA for the CDR3: TGCGCCAGCAGCTTGGGGGTAGCGGGAGCCGAGACCCAGTACTTC. Protein product: CASSLGVAGAETQYF. This chain links TRBV5-1 with TRBJ2-5, with 9 bases lining up with TRBD2. Germline V gene data show CDR1 as SGHRS and CDR2 as YFSETQ. The CDR3 has 15 residues. Germline trimming cut 0 bases from V and 5 bases from J; bases unmatched to any gene: 5.

V and J are TRBV24-1 and TRBJ2-5, with 10 bases that match TRBD1. This CDR3 comprises 14 residues. With V trimmed by 9 bases and J by 7 bases, 10 bases remained unmatched. Germline CDR1 reads KGHDR; CDR2 reads SFDVKD. CDR3 in amino acids: CATSGTGVSGTQYF. CDR3 DNA sequence: TGTGCCACCTCCGGGACAGGGGTTAGCGGGACCCAGTACTTC.

The chain is built from TRBV4-2 and TRBJ2-3; D gene uncertain. With 1 base removed from V and 2 bases from J, the gap between germline ends came to 16 bases. Germline values: CDR1 LGHNA, CDR2 YNFKEQ. CDR3 length: 17 residues. The CDR3 region has the DNA TGTGCCAGCAGCCAAGGAGAGAATTGGGGAACCACAGATACGCAGTATTTT. It is translated as CASSQGENWGTTDTQYF.

Here the CDR3 DNA reads TGTGCCAGCAGCTTAAAAGGGCAGAATATGAACACCGGGGAGCTGTTTTTT. Protein product: CASSLKGQNMNTGELFF. The chain joins TRBV11-2 to TRBJ2-2, with D unclear. V was pared by 2 bases and J by 1 base, with 14 bases between. This CDR3 comprises 17 residues. The germline V gene encodes CDR1 SGHAT and CDR2 FQNNGV.

The chain's CDR3 is CASSRSGSSYNEQFF. Written as DNA, the CDR3 is TGTGCCAGCAGCCGTAGCGGGAGCTCCTACAATGAGCAGTTCTTC. The chain carries TRBV7-2 and TRBJ2-1; 9 nucleotides agree with TRBD2. The CDR3 covers 15 residues. Per the germline V gene, CDR1 is SGHTA and CDR2 is FQGNSA. V was clipped by 5 bases and J by 0 bases; unmatched bases: 2.

Note on this clone: This specimen includes other DNA sequences encoding the same CDR3. The chain combines TRBV10-3 with TRBJ1-1; D remains unclear. V lost 0 bases and J 0 bases, leaving 8 bases between the germline ends. From germline, CDR1 is ENHRY and CDR2 SYGVKD. The CDR3 is 15 amino acids. The CDR3 region has the DNA TGTGCCATCAGTGAGTCGACCGGGATGAACACTGAAGCTTTCTTT. Protein: CAISESTGMNTEAFF.

This clone is classed as medium-sized. This chain joins TRBV5-1 and TRBJ2-3, with D perhaps matching TRBD1 (5 bases). Trimming took 0 bases from V and 2 from J, leaving 7 bases between them. This CDR3 has 14 amino acids. Germline-derived CDR1 and CDR2 are SGHRS and YFSETQ. The CDR3 loop is CASSLDRNTDTQYF. In DNA form, the CDR3 reads TGCGCCAGCAGCTTGGACAGGAACACAGATACGCAGTATTTT.

The chain carries TRBV6-6 and TRBJ1-2, with no clear D. The CDR3 loop spans 13 amino acids. V was shortened by 5 bases and J by 5 bases, with 12 bases between the two germline ends. Germline CDR1 MNHNY, CDR2 SVGAGI (reference sequence). The CDR3 loop is CASSPGSVYGYTF. The CDR3 DNA sequence: TGTGCCAGCAGTCCTGGGAGCGTATATGGCTACACCTTC.

The chain recombines TRBV7-8 with TRBJ2-1, with TRBD1 matching over 7 bases. Germline V CDR1 and CDR2: SGHVS, FQNEAQ. This CDR3 spans 14 amino acids. The ends lost 5 bases at V and 7 bases at J; junction bases unmatched: 8. The CDR3 protein is CASSRGTESNEQFF. CDR3 nucleotide sequence: TGTGCCAGCAGCCGAGGGACAGAGAGTAATGAGCAGTTCTTC.

This sequence joins TRBV7-2 and TRBJ1-6; D remains ambiguous. The CDR3 contains 14 residues. CDR1 is SGHTA, CDR2 FQGNSA, per germline. Between the trimmed V and J ends, which lost 10 bases and 7 bases, there was a span of 17 bases. CDR3 nucleotide sequence: TGTGCCACAGGCCACCGACAAGGGAATTCACCCCTCCACTTT. This translates into CATGHRQGNSPLHF.

The genes are TRBV7-9 and TRBJ2-3; D remains unclear. Trimming left V 5 bases short and J 3 bases short, with 15 bases between. CDR3 size: 15 residues. CDR1 is SEHNR, CDR2 FQNEAQ, per germline (reference sequence). Here the CDR3 reads CASSPNAASTDTQYF. DNA of the CDR3: TGTGCCAGCAGCCCTAACGCAGCGTCTACAGATACGCAGTATTTT.

This sequence joins TRBV5-4 and TRBJ1-1; tentatively, D is TRBD1 (6 bases). The CDR3 runs 15 residues. With 4 bases removed from V and 5 bases from J, the gap between germline ends came to 18 bases. Per germline, CDR1 SGHNT and CDR2 YYREEE (reference sequence). CDR3 DNA: TGTGCCAGCAGCCCGTCCGGGACCAGGGGAACTGAAGCTTTCTTT. It encodes CASSPSGTRGTEAFF.

The genes are TRBV5-1 and TRBJ1-1; D possibly corresponds to TRBD1 (6 bases). Trimming shortened V by 4 bases and J by 4 bases, and 14 bases separated the two germline ends. This CDR3 comprises 14 residues. CDR1 is SGHRS, CDR2 YFSETQ, per germline. The CDR3 spells CASSDQGWGTEAFF. In DNA, the CDR3 is TGCGCCAGCAGCGACCAGGGGTGGGGCACTGAAGCTTTCTTT.

V is TRBV5-6 and J is TRBJ1-2, with TRBD1 matching 7 bases. Germline CDR1 and CDR2: SGHDT and YYEEEE. The CDR3 loop spans 14 amino acids. Trimming removed 5 bases from V and 4 bases from J; junction bases left unmatched: 8. CDR3 sequence (DNA): TGTGCCAGCAGGTTCAGGGACAGTTTCTATGGCTACACCTTC. It translates to CASRFRDSFYGYTF.

V usage is TRBV6-1 and J usage is TRBJ2-7, with 7 bases that match TRBD2. In germline, CDR1 is MNHNS, CDR2 SASEGT. The CDR3 has 15 residues. V was pared by 0 bases and J by 3 bases, with 5 bases of the junction left unmatched. This CDR3 reads CASSEAGGVHYEQYF. Here the CDR3 DNA reads TGTGCCAGCAGTGAAGCGGGGGGGGTCCACTACGAGCAGTACTTC.

Of note for this clone: The sample carries other DNA sequences with the same CDR3. The V gene is TRBV6-2 or TRBV6-3, the J gene TRBJ1-1; TRBD1 might be the D (6 bases). The V gene's germline CDR1 is MNHEY and CDR2 SVGEGT. The CDR3 runs 13 residues. With 0 bases removed from V and 5 bases from J, the gap between germline ends came to 7 bases. The CDR3 bases are TGTGCCAGCAGTTACTCGAGGGGGACTGAAGCTTTCTTT. Residues: CASSYSRGTEAFF.

The rearrangement links TRBV6-5 to TRBJ1-5; no firm D call. This CDR3 spans 15 amino acids. CDR1 and CDR2 (germline): MNHEY, SVGAGI. V dropped 9 bases and J dropped 0 bases, with 15 bases sitting between them. Here the CDR3 reads CASKPREYSNQPQHF. The CDR3 DNA reads as TGTGCCAGTAAACCCAGAGAGTATAGCAATCAGCCCCAGCATTTT.